A selection of T cell receptor beta chains follows, all from one sample in a study of blood T cells in healthy people across ages. Via MiXCR, TCRdb re-called the 5' RACE reads, giving one row per CDR3 protein. The sample includes 650,000 or so distinct CDR3 sequences, about 50% of them seen just once. The sequenced sample consisted of blood. The receptor set was obtained from an elderly woman in good health. The CDR3 runs from the conserved cysteine through the conserved F or W. D genes are given only for firm matches. Some rows have no size entry. The others give once, few or many, or a class for an expanded clone.

V gene	clone size	J gene	D gene	CDR3 protein	CDR3 DNA
TRBV20-1	-	TRBJ2-3	TRBD2	CSVPGLATDTQYF	TGCAGTGTACCGGGACTAGCCACAGATACGCAGTATTTT
TRBV25-1	once	TRBJ2-5	TRBD2	CASSVGRSGGGNEQYF	TGTGCCAGCAGTGTTGGGCGGAGCGGGGGCGGTAATGAGCAGTACTTC
TRBV11-3	few	TRBJ2-3	TRBD2	CASSSTSGGDTQYF	TGTGCCAGCAGCTCGACTAGCGGGGGGGATACGCAGTATTTT
TRBV12-3/TRBV12-4	many	TRBJ2-1	TRBD2	CASSLVSGRGGYNEQFF	TGTGCCAGCAGTTTAGTATCGGGGCGCGGGGGCTACAATGAGCAGTTCTTC
TRBV29-1	many	TRBJ2-7	-	CSGRIYNEQYF	TGCAGCGGCAGGATATACAATGAGCAGTACTTC
TRBV18	few	TRBJ2-1	-	CASAPPEPEQFF	TGTGCCAGCGCACCACCGGAACCGGAGCAGTTCTTC
TRBV3-1	many	TRBJ2-7	TRBD2	CASSQTPRGSRYYEQYF	TGTGCCAGCAGCCAAACCCCTCGCGGGAGCCGTTACTACGAGCAGTACTTC
TRBV12-3/TRBV12-4	-	TRBJ2-3	-	CASRRQRVGTDTQYF	TGTGCCAGCAGGCGACAGAGAGTGGGTACAGATACGCAGTATTTT
TRBV29-1	many	TRBJ1-2	-	CSVEVGAGYTF	TGCAGCGTTGAAGTGGGGGCCGGGTACACCTTC
TRBV7-2	-	TRBJ2-7	TRBD2	CASSLGGLAGDEQYF	TGTGCCAGCAGCTTAGGTGGACTAGCGGGAGACGAGCAGTACTTC
TRBV5-1	-	TRBJ2-3	TRBD1	CASSWGTGGLDTQYF	TGCGCCAGCAGCTGGGGGACAGGGGGATTAGATACGCAGTATTTT
TRBV20-1	-	TRBJ2-7	-	CSATGTSNDEQYF	TGCAGTGCAACTGGGACTTCCAACGACGAGCAGTACTTC
TRBV27	-	TRBJ2-3	-	CASSLYPDSFTDTQYF	TGTGCCAGCAGTTTATACCCCGACAGCTTCACAGATACGCAGTATTTT
TRBV4-3	-	TRBJ2-1	TRBD2	CASSQASSGSLNEQFF	TGCGCCAGCAGCCAAGCGTCTAGCGGGAGTTTGAATGAGCAGTTCTTC
TRBV21-1	-	TRBJ2-7	-	CASSTKGVAGGRSYEQYF	TGTGCCAGCAGCACTAAGGGGGTCGCAGGGGGTAGATCCTACGAGCAGTACTTC
TRBV10-1	many	TRBJ2-1	-	CASSGLRDNEQFF	TGCGCCAGCAGTGGGCTAAGAGACAATGAGCAGTTCTTC
TRBV5-1	-	TRBJ2-5	-	CASSLEIAGEQYF	TGCGCCAGCAGCTTGGAAATAGCAGGAGAGCAGTACTTC
TRBV7-2	-	TRBJ2-1	TRBD2	CASSSWREGHNEQFF	TGTGCCAGCAGCTCGTGGCGGGAGGGTCATAATGAGCAGTTCTTC